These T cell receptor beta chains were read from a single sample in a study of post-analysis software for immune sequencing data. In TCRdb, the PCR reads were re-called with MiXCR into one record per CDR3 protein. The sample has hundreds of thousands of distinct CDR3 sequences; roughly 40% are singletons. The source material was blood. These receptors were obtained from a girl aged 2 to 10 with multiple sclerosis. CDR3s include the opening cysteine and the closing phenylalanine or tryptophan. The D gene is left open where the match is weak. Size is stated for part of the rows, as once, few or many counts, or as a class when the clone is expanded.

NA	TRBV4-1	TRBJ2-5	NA	TGCGCCAGCAGGTTGCTAGTGGGAGATGGGACCCAGTACTTC	CASRLLVGDGTQYF
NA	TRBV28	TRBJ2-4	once	TGTGCCAGCAGTTTGGGGGGCGCCGTCCTGGAAAAACAGTACTTC	CASSLGGAVLEKQYF
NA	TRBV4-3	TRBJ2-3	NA	TGCGCCAGCAGCCAGGGACGAGGTGGAGCAGATACGCAGTATTTT	CASSQGRGGADTQYF
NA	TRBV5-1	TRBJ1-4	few	TGCGCCAGCAGCCCCCTGGGGGAGCAACTGTTTTTT	CASSPLGEQLFF
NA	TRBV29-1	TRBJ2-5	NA	TGCAGCGTTGATGAGTGGGAGACCCAGTACTTC	CSVDEWETQYF
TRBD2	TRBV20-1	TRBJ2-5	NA	TGCAGTGCTAGAAATTATGGACTAGAGGCGGAGACCCAGTACTTC	CSARNYGLEAETQYF
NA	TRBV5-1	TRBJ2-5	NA	TGCGCCAGCAGCTTGGGGACAGCACGCCAAGAGACCCAGTACTTC	CASSLGTARQETQYF
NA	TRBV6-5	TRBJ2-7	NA	TGTGCCAGCAACTTAGGGAGGAGAGACTACGAGCAGTACTTC	CASNLGRRDYEQYF
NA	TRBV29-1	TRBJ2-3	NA	TGCAGCGTTGACACAGATACGCAGTATTTT	CSVDTDTQYF
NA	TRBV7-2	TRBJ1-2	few	TGTGCCAGCAGCCATCAAGGTGGAGGTTATGGCTACACCTTC	CASSHQGGGYGYTF
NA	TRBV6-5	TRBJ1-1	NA	TGTGCCAGCAGTCTAGACAGAAGTACTGAAGCTTTCTTT	CASSLDRSTEAFF
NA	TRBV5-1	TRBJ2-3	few	TGTGCCAGCAGCTTCGGGCAGGGCACAGATACGCAGTATTTT	CASSFGQGTDTQYF
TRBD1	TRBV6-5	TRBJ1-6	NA	TGTGCCAGCAGTCCCCACAGGGGCCGGTATAATTCACCCCTCCACTTT	CASSPHRGRYNSPLHF
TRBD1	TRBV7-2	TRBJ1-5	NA	TGTGCCAGCAGTTGGGACAGTCAGGTTCAGCCCCAGCATTTT	CASSWDSQVQPQHF
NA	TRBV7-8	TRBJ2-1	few	TGTGCCAGCAGCCCCCATGGCGGTATAGATATCTCCTACAATGAGCAGTTCTTC	CASSPHGGIDISYNEQFF
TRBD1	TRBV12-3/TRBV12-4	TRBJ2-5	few	TGTGCCAGCAGTTTAAGGGACAGGGGTATGGAGCAGTACTTC	CASSLRDRGMEQYF
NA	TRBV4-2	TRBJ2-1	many	TGTGCCAGCAGCCAAGGGGGGATAACGATATACAATGAGCAGTTCTTC	CASSQGGITIYNEQFF
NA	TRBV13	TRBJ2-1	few	TGTGCCAGCAGCTTCGTAGGTGGTGGTGAGCAGTTCTTC	CASSFVGGGEQFF
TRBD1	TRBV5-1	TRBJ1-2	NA	TGCGCCAGCAGCAGACAGGGGGACAACTATGGCTACACCTTC	CASSRQGDNYGYTF
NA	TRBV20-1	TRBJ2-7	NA	TGCAGTGCGGGGGAATCCTACGAGCAGTACTTC	CSAGESYEQYF
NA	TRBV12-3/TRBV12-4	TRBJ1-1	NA	TGTGCCAGCAGTAAAGGGGTAAACACTGAAGCTTTCTTT	CASSKGVNTEAFF
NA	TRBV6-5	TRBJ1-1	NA	TGTGCCAGCAGTTACTCTACAGGTCCCTCAGACACTGAAGCTTTCTTT	CASSYSTGPSDTEAFF
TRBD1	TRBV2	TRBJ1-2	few	TGTGCCAGCAGCCTTTCCGGGACAGGGAATGGCTACACCTTC	CASSLSGTGNGYTF
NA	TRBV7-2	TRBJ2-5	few	TGTGCCAGCAGCTCCCTTCTCCAAGAGACCCAGTACTTC	CASSSLLQETQYF
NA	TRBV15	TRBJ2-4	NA	TGTGCCACCAGCAGAGACAGGGATGCCAAAAACATTCAGTACTTC	CATSRDRDAKNIQYF
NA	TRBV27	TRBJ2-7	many	TGTGCCAGCAGTTTGGGGCTAGGGGCCTACGAGCAGTACTTC	CASSLGLGAYEQYF
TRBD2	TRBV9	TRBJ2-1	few	TGTGCCAGCAGCGTAGGGGTGATTAGGACTAGCGGCTACAATGAGCAGTTCTTC	CASSVGVIRTSGYNEQFF
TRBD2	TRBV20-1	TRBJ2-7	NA	TGCAGTGCTAGAGATACTAGCGGGAGTGACTACGAGCAGTACTTC	CSARDTSGSDYEQYF
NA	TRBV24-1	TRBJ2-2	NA	TGTGCCACCAGTGATGGTCAACAGGGTTATACCGGGGAGCTGTTTTTT	CATSDGQQGYTGELFF
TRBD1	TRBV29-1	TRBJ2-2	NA	TGCTGTCCCGACAGGGGGCCCGGGGAGCTGTTTTTT	CCPDRGPGELFF
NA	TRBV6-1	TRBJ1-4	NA	TGTGCCAGCAGTGAACGAGTTACAACTAATGAAAAACTGTTTTTT	CASSERVTTNEKLFF
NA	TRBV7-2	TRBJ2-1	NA	TGTGCCAACAGCTTAGGGCGGGGGCGGTCCTACAATGAGCAGTTCTTC	CANSLGRGRSYNEQFF
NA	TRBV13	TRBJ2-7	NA	TGTGCCAGCAGCTTGCAGGCCGCCTACGAGCAGTACTTC	CASSLQAAYEQYF
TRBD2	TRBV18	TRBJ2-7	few	TGTGCCAGCTCACCGACTAGCGGGATCAACGAGCAGTACTTC	CASSPTSGINEQYF
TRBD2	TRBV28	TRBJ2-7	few	TGTGCCAGCTCCCTTAGCGGGAGGTTCCCCTACGAGCAGTACTTC	CASSLSGRFPYEQYF
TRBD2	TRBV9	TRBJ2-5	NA	TGTGCCAGCAGCCCCGGGACTAGCGGCACCCAGTACTTC	CASSPGTSGTQYF